This TCR beta chain came from a study of T cells in localized non-small cell lung cancer. Study results and caveats: As only one tumor region underwent sequencing, heterogeneity remains possible. Uninvolved nearby lung showed the greatest T cell clonality, exceeding that found in tumor. Paired adjacent lung recovered a median about 61 of the top 100 tumor clones.

This CDR3 region has 14 residues. Germline V lookup: CDR1 MRHNA, CDR2 SNTAGT. V shed 4 bases and J shed 4 bases, with 10 bases lying between them. As regards this clone: The antigen is not known.

TCRdb keeps only in-frame clones here, not all; method: immunoSEQ multiplex PCR. The sample includes tens of thousands of clones, around 80% of them seen just once. This TCR derives from an older female donor with stage I lung adenocarcinoma. The sequencing here drew on peripheral blood, taken before any cancer treatment. V usage is TRBV6-4 and J usage is TRBJ2-2; D is ambiguous. Here the CDR3 reads CASSGGSFTGELFF. CDR3 sequence (DNA): TGTGCCAGCAGTGGAGGCAGCTTCACCGGGGAGCTGTTTTTT.